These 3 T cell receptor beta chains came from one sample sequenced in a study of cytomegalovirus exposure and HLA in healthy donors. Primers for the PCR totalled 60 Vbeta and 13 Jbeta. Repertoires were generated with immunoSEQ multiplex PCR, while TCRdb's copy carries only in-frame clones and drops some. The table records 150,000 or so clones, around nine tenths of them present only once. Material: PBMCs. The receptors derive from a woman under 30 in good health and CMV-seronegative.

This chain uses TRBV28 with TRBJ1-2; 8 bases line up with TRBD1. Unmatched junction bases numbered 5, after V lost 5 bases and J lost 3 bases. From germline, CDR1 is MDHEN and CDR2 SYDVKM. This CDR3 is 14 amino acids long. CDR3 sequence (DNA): TGTGCCAGCAGTCTTCGGACAGGGTACTATGGCTACACCTTC. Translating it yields CASSLRTGYYGYTF.

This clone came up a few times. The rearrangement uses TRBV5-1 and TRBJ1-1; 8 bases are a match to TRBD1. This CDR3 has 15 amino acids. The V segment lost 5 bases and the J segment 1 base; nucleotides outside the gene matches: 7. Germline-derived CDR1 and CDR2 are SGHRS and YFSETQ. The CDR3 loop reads CASRNSGTGNTEAFF. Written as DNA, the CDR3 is TGCGCCAGCAGAAACTCCGGGACAGGGAACACTGAAGCTTTCTTT.

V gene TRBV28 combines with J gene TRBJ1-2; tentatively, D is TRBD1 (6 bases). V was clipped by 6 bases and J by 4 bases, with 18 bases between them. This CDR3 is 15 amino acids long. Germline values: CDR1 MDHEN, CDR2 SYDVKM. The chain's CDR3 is CASSLLGGAGYGYTF. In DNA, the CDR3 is TGTGCCAGCAGCCTCTTGGGGGGGGCTGGCTATGGCTACACCTTC.